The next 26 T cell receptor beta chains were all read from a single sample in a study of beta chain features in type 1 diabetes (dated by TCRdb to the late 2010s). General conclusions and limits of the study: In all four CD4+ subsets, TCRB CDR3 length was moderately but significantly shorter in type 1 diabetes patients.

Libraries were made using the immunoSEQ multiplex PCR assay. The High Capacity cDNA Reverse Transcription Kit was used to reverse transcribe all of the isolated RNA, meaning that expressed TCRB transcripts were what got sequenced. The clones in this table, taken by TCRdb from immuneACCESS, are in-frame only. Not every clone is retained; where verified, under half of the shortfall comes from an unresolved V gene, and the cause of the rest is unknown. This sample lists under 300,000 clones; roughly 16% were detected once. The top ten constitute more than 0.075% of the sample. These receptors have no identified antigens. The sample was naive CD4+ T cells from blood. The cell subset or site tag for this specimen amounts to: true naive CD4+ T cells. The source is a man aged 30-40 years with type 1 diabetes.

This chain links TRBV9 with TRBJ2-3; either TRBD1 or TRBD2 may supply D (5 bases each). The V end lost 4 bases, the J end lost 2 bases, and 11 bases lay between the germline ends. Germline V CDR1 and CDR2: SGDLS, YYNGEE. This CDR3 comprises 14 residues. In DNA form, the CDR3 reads TGTGCCAGCAGCATGGGGACGCTCACAGATACGCAGTATTTT. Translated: CASSMGTLTDTQYF.

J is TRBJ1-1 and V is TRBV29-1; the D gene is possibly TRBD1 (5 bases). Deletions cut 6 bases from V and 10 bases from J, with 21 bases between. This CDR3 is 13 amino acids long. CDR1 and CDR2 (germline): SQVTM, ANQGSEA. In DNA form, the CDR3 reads TGCAGCGTGGAGGGACGGGTAGCCCTCGGAGCTTTCTTT. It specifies CSVEGRVALGAFF.

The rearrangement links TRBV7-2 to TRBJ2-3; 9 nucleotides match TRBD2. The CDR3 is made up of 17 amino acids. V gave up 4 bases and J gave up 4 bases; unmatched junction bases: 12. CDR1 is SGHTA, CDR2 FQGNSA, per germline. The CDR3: CASSSRRGRAVADTQYF. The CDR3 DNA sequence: TGTGCCAGCAGCTCTAGACGCGGGAGGGCCGTCGCAGATACGCAGTATTTT.

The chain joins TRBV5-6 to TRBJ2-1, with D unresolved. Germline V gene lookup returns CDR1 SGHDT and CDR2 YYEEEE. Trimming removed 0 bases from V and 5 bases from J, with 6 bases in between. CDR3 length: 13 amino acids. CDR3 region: CASSLVRNNEQFF. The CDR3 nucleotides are TGTGCCAGCAGCTTGGTCCGGAACAATGAGCAGTTCTTC.

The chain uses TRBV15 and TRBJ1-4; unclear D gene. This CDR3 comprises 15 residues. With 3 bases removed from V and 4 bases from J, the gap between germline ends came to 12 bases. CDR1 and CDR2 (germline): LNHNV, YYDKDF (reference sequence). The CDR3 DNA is TGTGCCACCAGCAGTTTGACCGCGGGTAATGAAAAACTGTTTTTT. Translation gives CATSSLTAGNEKLFF.

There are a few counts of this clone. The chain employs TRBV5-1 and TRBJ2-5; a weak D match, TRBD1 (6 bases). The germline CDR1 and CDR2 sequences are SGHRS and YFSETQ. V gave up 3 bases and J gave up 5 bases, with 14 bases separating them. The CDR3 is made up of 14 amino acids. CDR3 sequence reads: CASSSQGFGETQYF. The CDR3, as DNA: TGCGCCAGCAGCTCACAGGGTTTTGGGGAGACCCAGTACTTC.

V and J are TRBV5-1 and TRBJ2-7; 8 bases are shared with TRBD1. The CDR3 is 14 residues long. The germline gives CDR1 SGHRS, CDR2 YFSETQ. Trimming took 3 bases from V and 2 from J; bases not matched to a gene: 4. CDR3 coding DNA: TGCGCCAGCAGCTCCGGACAGGGAGCCTACGAGCAGTACTTC. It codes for CASSSGQGAYEQYF.

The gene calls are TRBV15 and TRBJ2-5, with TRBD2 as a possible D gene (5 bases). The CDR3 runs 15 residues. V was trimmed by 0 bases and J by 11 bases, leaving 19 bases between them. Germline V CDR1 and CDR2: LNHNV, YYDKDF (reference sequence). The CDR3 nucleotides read TGTGCCACCAGCAGAGATGTGGCGGGCCTAGCTCGACAGTACTTC. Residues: CATSRDVAGLARQYF.

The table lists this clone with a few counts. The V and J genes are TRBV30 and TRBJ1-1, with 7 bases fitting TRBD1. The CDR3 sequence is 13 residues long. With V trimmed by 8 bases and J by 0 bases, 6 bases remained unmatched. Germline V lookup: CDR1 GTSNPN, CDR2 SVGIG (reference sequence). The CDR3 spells CAAYRGMNTEAFF. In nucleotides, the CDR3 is TGTGCCGCTTACAGGGGAATGAACACTGAAGCTTTCTTT.

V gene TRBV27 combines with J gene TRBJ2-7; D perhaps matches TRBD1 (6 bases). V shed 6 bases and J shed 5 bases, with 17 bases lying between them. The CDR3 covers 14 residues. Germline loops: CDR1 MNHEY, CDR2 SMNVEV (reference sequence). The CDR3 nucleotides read TGTGCCAGCAGATCAGGGGTTCTCGACCACGAGCAGTACTTC. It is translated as CASRSGVLDHEQYF.

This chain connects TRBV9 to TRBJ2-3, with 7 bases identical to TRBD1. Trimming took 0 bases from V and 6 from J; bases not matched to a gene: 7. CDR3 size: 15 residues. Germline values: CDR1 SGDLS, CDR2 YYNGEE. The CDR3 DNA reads TGTGCCAGCAGCGTAGAGGGGGCCAGAGGGGATACGCAGTATTTT. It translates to CASSVEGARGDTQYF.

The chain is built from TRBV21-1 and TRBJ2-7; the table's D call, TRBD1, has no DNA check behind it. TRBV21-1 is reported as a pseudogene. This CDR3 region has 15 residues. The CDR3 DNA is TGTGCCAGCAGCAAAGTGGACAGGAGCTCCTACGAGCAGTACTTC. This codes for CASSKVDRSSYEQYF.

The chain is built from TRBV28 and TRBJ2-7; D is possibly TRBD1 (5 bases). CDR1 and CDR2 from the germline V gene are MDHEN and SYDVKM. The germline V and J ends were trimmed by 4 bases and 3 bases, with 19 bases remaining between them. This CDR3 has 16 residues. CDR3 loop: CASSSPFAGSIYEQYF. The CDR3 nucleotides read TGTGCCAGCAGTTCCCCTTTCGCAGGGTCTATCTACGAGCAGTACTTC.

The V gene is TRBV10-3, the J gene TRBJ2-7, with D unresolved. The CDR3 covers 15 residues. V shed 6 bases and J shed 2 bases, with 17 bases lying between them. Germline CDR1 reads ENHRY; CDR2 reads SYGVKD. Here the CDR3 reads CAISRSTGSPYEQYF. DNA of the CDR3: TGTGCCATCAGCCGATCTACCGGTAGTCCCTACGAGCAGTACTTC.

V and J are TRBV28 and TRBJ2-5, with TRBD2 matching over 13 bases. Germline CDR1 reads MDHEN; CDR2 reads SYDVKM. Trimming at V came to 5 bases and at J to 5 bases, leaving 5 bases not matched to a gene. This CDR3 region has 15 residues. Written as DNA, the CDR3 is TGTGCCAGCAGTCTCGGACTAGCGGGAGTTGAGACCCAGTACTTC. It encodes CASSLGLAGVETQYF.

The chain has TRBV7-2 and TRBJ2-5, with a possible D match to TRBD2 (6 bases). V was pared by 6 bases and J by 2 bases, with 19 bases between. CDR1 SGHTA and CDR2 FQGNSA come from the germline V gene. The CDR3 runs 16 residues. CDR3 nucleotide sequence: TGTGCCAGCAGGCTAAAACTAGCTCGGAATCAAGAGACCCAGTACTTC. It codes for CASRLKLARNQETQYF.

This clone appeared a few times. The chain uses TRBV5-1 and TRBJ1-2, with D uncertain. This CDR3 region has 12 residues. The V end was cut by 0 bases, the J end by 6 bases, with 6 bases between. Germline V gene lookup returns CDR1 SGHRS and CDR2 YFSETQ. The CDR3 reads CASSLAFNGYTF. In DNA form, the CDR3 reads TGCGCCAGCAGCTTGGCATTCAATGGCTACACCTTC.

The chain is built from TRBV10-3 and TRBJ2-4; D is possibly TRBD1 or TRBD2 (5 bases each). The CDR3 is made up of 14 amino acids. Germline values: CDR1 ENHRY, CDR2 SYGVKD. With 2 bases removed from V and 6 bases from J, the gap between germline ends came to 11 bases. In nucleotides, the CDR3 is TGTGCCATCAGTGAGACCCGGGACGGAAACATTCAGTACTTC. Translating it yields CAISETRDGNIQYF.

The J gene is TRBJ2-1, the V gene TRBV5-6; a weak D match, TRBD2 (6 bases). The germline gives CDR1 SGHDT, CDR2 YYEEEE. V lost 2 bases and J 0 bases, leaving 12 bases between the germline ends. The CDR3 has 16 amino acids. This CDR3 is CASSFGLANSYNEQFF. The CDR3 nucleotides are TGTGCCAGCAGCTTCGGCCTAGCGAACTCCTACAATGAGCAGTTCTTC.

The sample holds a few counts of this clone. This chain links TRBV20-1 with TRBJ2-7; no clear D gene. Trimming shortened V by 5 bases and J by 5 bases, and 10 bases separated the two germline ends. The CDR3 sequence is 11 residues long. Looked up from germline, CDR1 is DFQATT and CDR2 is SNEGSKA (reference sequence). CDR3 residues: CSAYDSDEQYF. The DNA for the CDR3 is TGCAGTGCTTATGACTCGGACGAGCAGTACTTC.

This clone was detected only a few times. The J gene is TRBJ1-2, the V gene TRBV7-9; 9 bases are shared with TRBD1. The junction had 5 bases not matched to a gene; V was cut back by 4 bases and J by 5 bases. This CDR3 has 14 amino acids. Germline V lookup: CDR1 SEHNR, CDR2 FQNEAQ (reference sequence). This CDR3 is CASSSAGTGYGYTF. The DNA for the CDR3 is TGTGCCAGCAGCTCGGCCGGGACAGGGTATGGCTACACCTTC.

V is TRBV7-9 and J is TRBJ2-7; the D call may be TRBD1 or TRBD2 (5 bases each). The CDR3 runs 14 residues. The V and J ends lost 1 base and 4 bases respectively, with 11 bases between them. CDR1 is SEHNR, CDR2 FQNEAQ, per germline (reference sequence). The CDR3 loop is CASSLGQGVYEQYF. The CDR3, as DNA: TGTGCCAGCAGCTTAGGGCAGGGAGTGTACGAGCAGTACTTC.

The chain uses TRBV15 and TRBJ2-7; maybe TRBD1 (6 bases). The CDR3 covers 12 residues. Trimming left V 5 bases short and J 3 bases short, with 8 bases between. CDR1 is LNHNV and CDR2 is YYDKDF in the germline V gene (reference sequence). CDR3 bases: TGTGCCACCAGCCTGGACAGCTACGAGCAGTACTTC. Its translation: CATSLDSYEQYF.

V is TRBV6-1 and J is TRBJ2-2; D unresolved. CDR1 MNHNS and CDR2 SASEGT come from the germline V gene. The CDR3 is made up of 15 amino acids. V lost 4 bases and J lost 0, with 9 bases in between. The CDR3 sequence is CASSVIFPNTGELFF. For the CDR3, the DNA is TGTGCCAGCAGTGTCATCTTCCCGAACACCGGGGAGCTGTTTTTT.

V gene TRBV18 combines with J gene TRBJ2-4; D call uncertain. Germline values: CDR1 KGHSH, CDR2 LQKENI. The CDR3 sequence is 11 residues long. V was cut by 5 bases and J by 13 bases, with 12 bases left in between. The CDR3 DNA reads TGTGCCAGCTCAGGGTCGACCTACCAGTACTTC. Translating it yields CASSGSTYQYF.

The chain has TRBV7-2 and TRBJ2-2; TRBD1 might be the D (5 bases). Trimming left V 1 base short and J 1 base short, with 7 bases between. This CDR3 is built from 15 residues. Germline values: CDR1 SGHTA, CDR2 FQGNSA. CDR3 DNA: TGTGCCAGCAGCTTAGACAGGCAGAACACCGGGGAGCTGTTTTTT. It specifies CASSLDRQNTGELFF.